One and the same sample provided the 4 T cell receptor beta chains below, sequenced in a study of response to subunit inactivated influenza vaccine. Each CDR3 protein gets one entry after TCRdb re-called the RT-PCR reads with MiXCR. Here the sample spans about 530,000 distinct CDR3 sequences, 12% being singletons. Source: PBMCs from blood, taken on the day of vaccination. The receptors were gathered from a man aged 50-60 years who received an inactivated influenza vaccine.

Many counts were recorded for this clonotype. The chain combines TRBV18 with TRBJ2-5; D is perhaps TRBD1 (6 bases). The CDR3 has 17 amino acids. In germline, CDR1 is KGHSH, CDR2 LQKENI. Trimming took off 3 bases at V and 1 base at J, with 18 bases between the two ends. The CDR3 spells CASSPSQGFWGQETQYF. The CDR3 nucleotides are TGTGCCAGCTCACCGTCCCAGGGGTTTTGGGGCCAAGAGACCCAGTACTTC.

This clonotype turned up a few times. This sequence joins TRBV3-1 and TRBJ1-1; D is uncertain. This CDR3 has 14 amino acids. CDR1 LGHDT and CDR2 YNNKEL come from the germline V gene (reference sequence). Trimming took off 4 bases at V and 7 bases at J, with 16 bases between the two ends. CDR3 amino acids: CASSPLFDGSEAFF. The CDR3 nucleotides are TGTGCCAGCAGCCCGTTATTCGACGGGAGTGAAGCTTTCTTT.

The chain employs TRBV12-3 or TRBV12-4 and TRBJ1-5; no clear D. This CDR3 is 12 amino acids long. V shed 3 bases and J shed 7 bases, with 7 bases lying between them. Written as DNA, the CDR3 is TGTGCCAGCAGTTTCCCTAGGCAGCCCCAGCATTTT. It encodes CASSFPRQPQHF.

This clonotype was observed at least ten times. This chain joins TRBV20-1 and TRBJ2-7; tentatively, D is TRBD1 (6 bases). Trimming pared 4 bases from V and 4 bases from J, leaving 11 bases between. This CDR3 is 12 amino acids long. Looked up from germline, CDR1 is DFQATT and CDR2 is SNEGSKA (reference sequence). The CDR3 is CSAMGRGYEQYF. CDR3 sequence (DNA): TGCAGTGCTATGGGCAGGGGTTACGAGCAGTACTTC.